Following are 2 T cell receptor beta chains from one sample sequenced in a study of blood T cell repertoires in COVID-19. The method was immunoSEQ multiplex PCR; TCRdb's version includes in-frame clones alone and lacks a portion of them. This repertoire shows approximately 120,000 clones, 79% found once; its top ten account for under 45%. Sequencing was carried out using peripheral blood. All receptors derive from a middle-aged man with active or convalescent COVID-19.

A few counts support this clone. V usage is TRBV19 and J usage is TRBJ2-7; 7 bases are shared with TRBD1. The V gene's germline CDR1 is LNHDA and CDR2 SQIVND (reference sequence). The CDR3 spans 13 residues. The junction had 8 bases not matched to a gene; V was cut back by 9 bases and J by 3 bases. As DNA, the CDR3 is TGTGCCAGCCGGGACAGCACGTTCTACGAGCAGTACTTC. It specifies CASRDSTFYEQYF. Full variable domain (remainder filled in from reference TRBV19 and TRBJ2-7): DGGITQSPKYLFRKEGQNVTLSCEQNLNHDAMYWYRQDPGQGLRLIYYSQIVNDFQKGDIAEGYSVSREKKESFPLTVTSAQKNPTAFYLCASRDSTFYEQYFGPGTRLTVT.

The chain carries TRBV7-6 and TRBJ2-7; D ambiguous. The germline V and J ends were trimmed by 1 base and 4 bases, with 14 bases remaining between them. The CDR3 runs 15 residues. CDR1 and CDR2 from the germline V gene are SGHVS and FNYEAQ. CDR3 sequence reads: CASSLGFGNGYEQYF. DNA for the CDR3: TGTGCCAGCAGCTTAGGGTTCGGAAACGGGTACGAGCAGTACTTC.